The rows below give T cell receptor beta chains drawn from one sample of a study of blood T cell repertoires in COVID-19. Generated by immunoSEQ multiplex PCR, the TCRdb table keeps only in-frame clones and is missing some. The table has approximately 300,000 clones, around 90% seen once. What was sequenced was peripheral blood. The origin of the receptors is a woman aged 25 to 45 with COVID-19, enrolled during active disease. CDR3s include the opening cysteine and the closing phenylalanine or tryptophan. A D gene is named only where the DNA matches it firmly. Clone size, where shown, is once, few, many, or a class for clones that have expanded.

TRBJ1-2 | - | TRBV6-2/TRBV6-3 | TRBD1 | TGTGCCAGCAGTCGGACAGGAGGTGGCTACACCTTC | CASSRTGGGYTF
TRBJ1-5 | - | TRBV3-1/TRBV3-2 | TRBD1 | TGTGCCAGCAGCCATGCAGGGGGCTTCGGTCAGCCCCAGCATTTT | CASSHAGGFGQPQHF
TRBJ2-3 | - | TRBV5-4 | - | TGTGCCACCCCCTCTGGCGGGACCCCTAGCACAGATACGCAGTATTTT | CATPSGGTPSTDTQYF
TRBJ2-3 | - | TRBV11-2 | - | TGTGCCAGCAGCGTTGGGCCCCCAGATACGCAGTATTTT | CASSVGPPDTQYF
TRBJ2-6 | - | TRBV29-1 | - | TGCAGCGTTGCCCAGGCCTCTGGGGCCAACGTCCTGACTTTC | CSVAQASGANVLTF
TRBJ2-7 | few | TRBV7-6 | - | TGTGCCAGCAGCCCGGCTGGACAGTCCTACGAGCAGTACTTC | CASSPAGQSYEQYF
TRBJ2-1 | - | TRBV30 | - | TGTGCCTGGAGTGTAGGGCAGGGGGGCAATGAGCAGTTCTTC | CAWSVGQGGNEQFF
TRBJ2-6 | - | TRBV4-1 | - | TGCGCCAGCAGCCAAGTTTTCATAGCCTCTGGGGCCAACGTCCTGACTTTC | CASSQVFIASGANVLTF
TRBJ2-3 | - | TRBV2 | - | TGTGCCAGCAGTGAGGAGGATACGCAGTATTTT | CASSEEDTQYF
TRBJ1-5 | - | TRBV5-1 | TRBD1 | TGCGCCAGCAGCGTAACCGGGACAGGGGGCGGTCAGCCCCAGCATTTT | CASSVTGTGGGQPQHF
TRBJ1-5 | - | TRBV9 | - | TGTGCCAGCAGCCCCCGAGATAGCAATCAGCCCCAGCATTTT | CASSPRDSNQPQHF
TRBJ1-2 | - | TRBV9 | - | TGTGCCAGCAGCGTGACCGGGACTAACTATGGCTACACCTTC | CASSVTGTNYGYTF
TRBJ2-3 | - | TRBV7-2 | - | TGTGCCAGCAGACAGAGCACAGATACGCAGTATTTT | CASRQSTDTQYF
TRBJ2-3 | - | TRBV24-1 | - | TGTGCCACCCAGAGGGGGGGGTTGACAGATACGCAGTATTTT | CATQRGGLTDTQYF
TRBJ2-7 | - | TRBV7-9 | - | TGTGCCAGCAGTAAATCGGGACTCAGCAACGAGCAGTACTTC | CASSKSGLSNEQYF
TRBJ1-5 | - | TRBV6-5 | TRBD1 | TGTGCCAGCAGTCAGACAGGGGGTCAGCCCCAGCATTTT | CASSQTGGQPQHF